At least ten counts were recorded for the clone carrying this TCR beta chain. The antigen is unknown. The study based diagnoses on clinical symptoms, serum thyroxine and TRAb, thyroid ultrasound and orbital computed tomography. The data originate from a study of T cells in Graves' hyperthyroidism and ophthalmopathy. Notes on the study in general: Ophthalmopathy was separated from stable hyperthyroidism by a 13 V-J model.

Trimming took 5 bases from V and 7 from J; bases not matched to a gene: 12. Germline-derived CDR1 and CDR2 are MNHEY and SMNVEV (reference sequence). CDR3 size: 15 residues. Using RNA transcripts as the source, TCR beta CDR3 regions were amplified. RT-PCR in the first round (using the HTBI primer set) targeted the TCR CDR3. TCRdb re-derived calls from the multiplex PCR reads in MiXCR, one entry per CDR3 protein. The table has fewer than 850,000 distinct CDR3 sequences, approximately 15% seen once; the top ten hold around 16%. This rearrangement joins TRBV27 to TRBJ2-7; TRBD1 matches at 9 bases. Specimen: blood. This receptor was taken from a man aged 45 to 65 with Graves' hyperthyroidism. The chain's CDR3 is CASSVLGTGTNEQYF. The CDR3, as DNA: TGTGCCAGCAGTGTCCTCGGGACAGGGACAAATGAGCAGTACTTC.